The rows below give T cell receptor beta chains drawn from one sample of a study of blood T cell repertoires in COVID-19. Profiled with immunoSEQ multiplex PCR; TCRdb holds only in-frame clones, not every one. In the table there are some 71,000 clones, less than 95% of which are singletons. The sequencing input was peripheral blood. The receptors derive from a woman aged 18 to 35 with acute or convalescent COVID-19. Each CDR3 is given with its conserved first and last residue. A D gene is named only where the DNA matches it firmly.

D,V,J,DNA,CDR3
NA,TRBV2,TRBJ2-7,TGTGCCAGCAGTGGGGTCGACTCCCACGAGCAGTACTTC,CASSGVDSHEQYF
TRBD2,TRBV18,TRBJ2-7,TGTGCCAGCTCGCTTTCTAGCGGGAGTTCTGCCGAGCAGTACTTC,CASSLSSGSSAEQYF
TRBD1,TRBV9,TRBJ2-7,TGTGCCAGCAGCGTAGGGGGGACAGCACTCTCCTACGAGCAGTACTTC,CASSVGGTALSYEQYF
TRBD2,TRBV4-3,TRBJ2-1,TGCGCCAGCAGCCAAGGACGAGCGGGGGCCTACAATGAGCAGTTCTTC,CASSQGRAGAYNEQFF
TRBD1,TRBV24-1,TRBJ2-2,TGTGCCGCCGGGAAGTCCGGGACAGGGGACACCGGGGAGCTGTTTTTT,CAAGKSGTGDTGELFF
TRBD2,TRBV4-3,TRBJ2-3,TGCGCCAGCAGCCAAATAGCGGGGGGCACAGATACGCAGTATTTT,CASSQIAGGTDTQYF
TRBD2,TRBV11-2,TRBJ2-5,TGTGCCAGCAGCTTGTTGGGACTAGCGGTCGAGACCCAGTACTTC,CASSLLGLAVETQYF
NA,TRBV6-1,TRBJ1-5,TGTGCCAGCAGTGGAGGGCCCCTCAATCAGCCCCAGCATTTT,CASSGGPLNQPQHF
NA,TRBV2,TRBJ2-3,TGTGCCAGCAATAGGGGGATCGGCGCAGATACGCAGTATTTT,CASNRGIGADTQYF
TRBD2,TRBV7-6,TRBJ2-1,TGTGCCAGCAGCCCTAGTTATACGGGACTAGCGTCCAATGAGCAGTTCTTC,CASSPSYTGLASNEQFF
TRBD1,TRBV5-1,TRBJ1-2,TGCGCCAGCAGCTTACAGGGGGCCGGCGGCTACACCTTC,CASSLQGAGGYTF
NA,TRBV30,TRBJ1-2,TGTGCCTGGAGTCTTGGGGGGGATCGAGGCTACACCTTC,CAWSLGGDRGYTF
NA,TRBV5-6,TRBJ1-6,TGTGCCAGCAGCCGTGACAGTCCTTATAATTCACCCCTCCACTTT,CASSRDSPYNSPLHF
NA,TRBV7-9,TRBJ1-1,TGTGCCAGCAGCCGTACAGGGAACACTGAAGCTTTCTTT,CASSRTGNTEAFF
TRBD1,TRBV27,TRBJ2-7,TGTGCCAGCAGTTTTGGACAGGGATACGAGCAGTACTTC,CASSFGQGYEQYF
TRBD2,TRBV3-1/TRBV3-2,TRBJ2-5,TGTGCCAGCAGCACCATGGCTAGCGGGGCAAAAGAGACCCAGTACTTC,CASSTMASGAKETQYF